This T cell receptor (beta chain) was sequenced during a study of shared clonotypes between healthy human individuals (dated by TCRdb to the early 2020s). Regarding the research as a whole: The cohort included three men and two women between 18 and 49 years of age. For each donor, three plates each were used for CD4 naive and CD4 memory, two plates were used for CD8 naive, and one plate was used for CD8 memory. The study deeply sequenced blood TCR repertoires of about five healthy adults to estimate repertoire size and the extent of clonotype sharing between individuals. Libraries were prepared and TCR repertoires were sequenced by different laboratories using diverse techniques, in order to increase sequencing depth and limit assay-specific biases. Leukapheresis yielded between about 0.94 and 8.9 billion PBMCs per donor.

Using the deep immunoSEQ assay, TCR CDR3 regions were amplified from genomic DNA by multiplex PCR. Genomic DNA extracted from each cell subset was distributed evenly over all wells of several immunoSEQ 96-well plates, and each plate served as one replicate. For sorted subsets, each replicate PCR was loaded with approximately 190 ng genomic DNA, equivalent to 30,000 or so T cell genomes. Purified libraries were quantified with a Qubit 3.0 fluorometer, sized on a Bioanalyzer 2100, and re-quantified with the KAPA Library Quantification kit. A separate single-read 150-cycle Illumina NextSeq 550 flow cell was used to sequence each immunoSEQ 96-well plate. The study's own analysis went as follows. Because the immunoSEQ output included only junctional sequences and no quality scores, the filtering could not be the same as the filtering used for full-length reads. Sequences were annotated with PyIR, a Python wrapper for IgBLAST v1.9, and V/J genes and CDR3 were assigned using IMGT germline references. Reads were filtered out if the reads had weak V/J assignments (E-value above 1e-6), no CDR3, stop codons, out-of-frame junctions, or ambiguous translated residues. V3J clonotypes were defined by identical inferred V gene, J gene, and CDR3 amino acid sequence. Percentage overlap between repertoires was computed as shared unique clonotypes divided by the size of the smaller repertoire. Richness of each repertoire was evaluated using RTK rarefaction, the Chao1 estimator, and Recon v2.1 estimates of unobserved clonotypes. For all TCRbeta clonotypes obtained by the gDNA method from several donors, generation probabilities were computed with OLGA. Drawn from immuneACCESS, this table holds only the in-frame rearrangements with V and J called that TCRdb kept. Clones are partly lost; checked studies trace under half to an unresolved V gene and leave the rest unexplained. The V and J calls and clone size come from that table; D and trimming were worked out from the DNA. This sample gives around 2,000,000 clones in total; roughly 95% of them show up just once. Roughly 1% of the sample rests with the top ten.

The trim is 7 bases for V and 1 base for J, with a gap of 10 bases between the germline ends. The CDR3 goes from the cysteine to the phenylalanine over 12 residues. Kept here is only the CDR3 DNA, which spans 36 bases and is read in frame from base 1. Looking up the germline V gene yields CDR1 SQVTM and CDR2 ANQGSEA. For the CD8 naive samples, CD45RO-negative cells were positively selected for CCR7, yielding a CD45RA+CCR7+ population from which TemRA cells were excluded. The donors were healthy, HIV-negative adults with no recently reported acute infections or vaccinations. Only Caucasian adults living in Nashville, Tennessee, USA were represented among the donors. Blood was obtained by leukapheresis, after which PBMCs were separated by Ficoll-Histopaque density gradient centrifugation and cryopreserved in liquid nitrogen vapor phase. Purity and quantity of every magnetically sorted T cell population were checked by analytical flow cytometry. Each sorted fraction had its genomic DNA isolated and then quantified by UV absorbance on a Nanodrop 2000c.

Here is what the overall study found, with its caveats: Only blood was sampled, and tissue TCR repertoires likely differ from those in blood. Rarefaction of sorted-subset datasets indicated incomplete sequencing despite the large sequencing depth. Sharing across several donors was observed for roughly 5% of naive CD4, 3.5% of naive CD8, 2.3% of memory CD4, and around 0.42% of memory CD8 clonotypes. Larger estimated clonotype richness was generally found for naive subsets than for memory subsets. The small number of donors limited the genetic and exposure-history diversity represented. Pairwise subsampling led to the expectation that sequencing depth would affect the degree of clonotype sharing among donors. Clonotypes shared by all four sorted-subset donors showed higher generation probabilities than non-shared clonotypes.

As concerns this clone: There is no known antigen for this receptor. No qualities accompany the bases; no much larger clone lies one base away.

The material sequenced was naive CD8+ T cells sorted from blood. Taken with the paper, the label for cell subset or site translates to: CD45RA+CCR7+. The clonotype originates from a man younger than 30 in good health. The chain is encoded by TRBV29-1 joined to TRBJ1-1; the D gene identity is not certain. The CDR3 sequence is CSAVKGNTEAFF. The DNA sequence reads TGCAGCGCCGTGAAGGGGAACACTGAAGCTTTCTTT.